What follows are 21 T cell receptor beta chains derived from one specimen sequenced in a study of blood T cell repertoires in COVID-19 (dated by TCRdb to between 2020 and 2021). The library was made by the immunoSEQ multiplex PCR assay. The table was pulled from immuneACCESS by TCRdb, which kept in-frame rearrangements only. Such tables lose some clones; where checked, under half of the loss comes from unresolved V genes, and the rest has no known cause. The sample contains 180,000 or so clones, 80% to 85% of them found a single time. The top ten hold 10% to 15% of the sample. Sequenced material: PBMCs or T cells enriched from blood (not recorded which). The receptor source for this set is a woman aged 60 to 75 who had recovered from COVID-19.

This clone came up a few times. The genes are TRBV4-1 and TRBJ2-5, with 13 bases that match TRBD2. Germline V gives CDR1 MGHRA, CDR2 YSYEKL. The trim removed 3 bases at V and 5 bases at J, leaving 12 bases unmatched. This CDR3 has 18 residues. Written as DNA, the CDR3 is TGCGCCAGCAGCCACCCCACTAGCGGGGGGGCCAAAGAGGAGACCCAGTACTTC. Protein sequence: CASSHPTSGGAKEETQYF.

The chain links TRBV15 to TRBJ2-1, with 7 bases aligning to TRBD1. This CDR3 is 17 amino acids long. Germline CDR1 LNHNV, CDR2 YYDKDF (reference sequence). The junction had 13 bases not matched to a gene; V was cut back by 1 base and J by 7 bases. The CDR3 loop is CATSRAPILDRANEQFF. CDR3 nucleotide sequence: TGTGCCACCAGCAGAGCCCCAATCTTAGACAGGGCGAATGAGCAGTTCTTC.

Only a few counts were recorded for this clone. The rearrangement links TRBV9 to TRBJ2-2; the match to TRBD2 covers 7 bases. CDR3 size: 15 residues. The V segment lost 1 base and the J segment 4 bases; nucleotides outside the gene matches: 4. Germline loops: CDR1 SGDLS, CDR2 YYNGEE. The CDR3 DNA is TGTGCCAGCAGCGTACTGGGGGAGGGCACCGGGGAGCTGTTTTTT. Its translation is CASSVLGEGTGELFF.

The gene calls are TRBV4-1 and TRBJ1-2; 7 nucleotides align to TRBD1. The ends lost 3 bases at V and 4 bases at J; junction bases unmatched: 8. Germline lookup yields CDR1 MGHRA and CDR2 YSYEKL. This CDR3 contains 15 residues. Here the CDR3 reads CASSHPAAGGYGYTF. The DNA for the CDR3 is TGCGCCAGCAGCCATCCAGCGGCAGGGGGCTATGGCTACACCTTC.

The sample holds one count of this clone. The chain carries TRBV14 and TRBJ1-2, with D uncertain. The CDR3 has 13 amino acids. V was clipped by 4 bases and J by 4 bases, with 10 bases between them. Germline V CDR1 and CDR2: SGHDN, FVKESK. For the CDR3, the DNA is TGTGCCAGCAGCCCCTCCCCGGTCTATGGCTACACCTTC. Its translation: CASSPSPVYGYTF.

The rearrangement uses TRBV27 and TRBJ2-5, with D uncertain. CDR1 and CDR2 (germline): MNHEY, SMNVEV (reference sequence). Trimming removed 0 bases from V and 5 bases from J, with 13 bases in between. The CDR3 has 15 amino acids. The CDR3 nucleotides are TGTGCCAGCAGTTTATCGATGACCTCCGGGGAGACCCAGTACTTC. Amino acid sequence: CASSLSMTSGETQYF.

This clone was detected once. The chain uses TRBV7-9 and TRBJ2-1; a possible D gene is TRBD2 (5 bases). The CDR3 is 14 residues long. In germline, CDR1 is SEHNR, CDR2 FQNEAQ (reference sequence). V gave up 7 bases and J gave up 1 base, with 11 bases separating them. This CDR3 reads CASIEGISYNEQFF. The CDR3 region has the DNA TGTGCCAGCATCGAGGGAATTTCCTACAATGAGCAGTTCTTC.

In the case of this clone: One junction end disagrees with the germline gene, perhaps due to a read error. This chain uses TRBV4-2 with TRBJ2-1; D possibly corresponds to TRBD2 (5 bases). The CDR3 totals 15 residues. Germline lookup yields CDR1 LGHNA and CDR2 YNFKEQ. The CDR3 nucleotides are TGTGCCGGCAGCCAAGTATCACTAGAGGCGAATGAGCAGTTCTTC. Its protein product is CAGSQVSLEANEQFF.

Comments on this clone: This specimen includes other DNA sequences encoding the same CDR3. The V gene is TRBV30, the J gene TRBJ1-3; D not certain. Germline-derived CDR1 and CDR2 are GTSNPN and SVGIG (reference sequence). The CDR3 has 13 residues. The V end was cut by 4 bases, the J end by 3 bases, with 10 bases between. The CDR3 DNA sequence: TGTGCCTGGACCGTATCGAGTGGAAACACCATATATTTT. Residues: CAWTVSSGNTIYF.

This chain links TRBV11-3 with TRBJ1-1, with D possibly matching TRBD1 (5 bases). V was cut by 6 bases and J by 1 base, with 9 bases left in between. Germline CDR1 SGHNT, CDR2 YENEEA. The CDR3 length is 13 residues. The CDR3 loop is CASSRQRNTEAFF. For the CDR3, the DNA is TGTGCCAGCAGTCGACAGAGGAACACTGAAGCTTTCTTT.

The chain has TRBV7-9 and TRBJ1-4, with D uncertain. Germline V gene sequence: CDR1 SEHNR, CDR2 FQNEAQ (reference sequence). The ends were cut back, 5 bases at V and 5 bases at J, with 9 bases in the middle. This CDR3 is 13 amino acids long. DNA of the CDR3: TGTGCCAGCAGCCAAGACATAAATGAAAAACTGTTTTTT. Protein: CASSQDINEKLFF.

This chain joins TRBV18 and TRBJ2-1; perhaps TRBD2 as D (6 bases). Trimming left V 0 bases short and J 0 bases short, with 9 bases between. The CDR3 covers 16 residues. The germline V gene encodes CDR1 KGHSH and CDR2 LQKENI. CDR3 sequence (DNA): TGTGCCAGCTCACCACCTGGGAGGAGCTCCTACAATGAGCAGTTCTTC. Protein product: CASSPPGRSSYNEQFF.

This chain uses TRBV29-1 with TRBJ2-1; D might be TRBD2 (6 bases). The CDR3 has 18 residues. Deletions cut 3 bases from V and 6 bases from J, with 27 bases between. In germline, CDR1 is SQVTM, CDR2 ANQGSEA. The CDR3 reads CSVDLIPTSTSFINEQFF. Written as DNA, the CDR3 is TGCAGCGTTGACCTCATACCTACTAGCACATCCTTCATCAATGAGCAGTTCTTC.

CDR3 amino acids: CASSLIIGQGTDEQFF. DNA for the CDR3: TGTGCCAGCAGCTTAATTATAGGACAGGGCACCGATGAGCAGTTCTTC. V gene TRBV11-2 combines with J gene TRBJ2-1; TRBD1 matches at 8 bases. This CDR3 comprises 16 residues. Germline V gene lookup returns CDR1 SGHAT and CDR2 FQNNGV. V lost 2 bases and J lost 8; bases outside the gene matches: 11.

V and J are TRBV3-1 (or the pseudogene TRBV3-2) and TRBJ2-1; TRBD2 matches 12 bases. CDR1 and CDR2 (germline): LGHDT, YNNKEL (reference sequence). Trimming cost V 0 bases and J 13 bases; bases outside gene matches: 13. This CDR3 region has 17 residues. The CDR3 region is CASSQDGWTSGTQIQFF. As DNA, the CDR3 is TGTGCCAGCAGCCAAGATGGATGGACTAGCGGGACTCAGATTCAGTTCTTC.

This clone was counted a single time. The V and J genes are TRBV5-6 and TRBJ2-7, with TRBD2 matching 7 bases. Germline loops: CDR1 SGHDT, CDR2 YYEEEE. After removal of 0 bases from V and 3 bases from J, the junction contained 6 bases not matched to a gene. The CDR3 extends over 15 amino acids. The CDR3 loop is CASSLEPAGYYEQYF. In nucleotides, the CDR3 is TGTGCCAGCAGCTTGGAGCCAGCGGGATACTACGAGCAGTACTTC.

This rearrangement joins TRBV30 to TRBJ2-3; 7 bases agree with TRBD2. Germline assignment: CDR1 GTSNPN and CDR2 SVGIG (reference sequence). The CDR3 is made up of 12 amino acids. V shed 4 bases and J 5 bases; nucleotides not matched to a gene: 3. The CDR3 sequence is CAWITGGDTQYF. DNA for the CDR3: TGTGCCTGGATAACGGGGGGAGATACGCAGTATTTT.

The chain has TRBV4-1 and TRBJ1-5; no clear D. Germline-derived CDR1 and CDR2 are MGHRA and YSYEKL. The CDR3 has 16 amino acids. V was shortened by 5 bases and J by 2 bases, with 16 bases between the two germline ends. CDR3 sequence reads: CASSDTDGLGNQPQHF. CDR3 DNA: TGCGCCAGCAGCGATACAGATGGGTTGGGCAATCAGCCCCAGCATTTT.

The V gene is TRBV6-1, the J gene TRBJ1-1, with D uncertain. The CDR3 contains 14 residues. V gave up 2 bases and J gave up 1 base, with 8 bases separating them. Germline CDR1 reads MNHNS; CDR2 reads SASEGT. In DNA form, the CDR3 reads TGTGCCAGCAGTGAAAGGGCGGGGAACACTGAAGCTTTCTTT. This codes for CASSERAGNTEAFF.

This sequence joins TRBV30 and TRBJ2-3, with TRBD2 as a possible D gene (5 bases). Germline assignment: CDR1 GTSNPN and CDR2 SVGIG (reference sequence). V was clipped by 0 bases and J by 6 bases, with 13 bases between them. The CDR3 extends over 14 amino acids. The CDR3 sequence: CAWSVSGVRDTQYF. The CDR3 nucleotides are TGTGCCTGGAGTGTATCCGGGGTCCGGGATACGCAGTATTTT.

The genes are TRBV5-6 and TRBJ2-2, with 7 bases that match TRBD1. V gave up 0 bases and J gave up 2 bases; unmatched junction bases: 4. This CDR3 is built from 16 residues. Germline V CDR1 and CDR2: SGHDT, YYEEEE. In DNA form, the CDR3 reads TGTGCCAGCAGCTTGGCTCAGGGGGTAAACACCGGGGAGCTGTTTTTT. Translated, it gives CASSLAQGVNTGELFF.